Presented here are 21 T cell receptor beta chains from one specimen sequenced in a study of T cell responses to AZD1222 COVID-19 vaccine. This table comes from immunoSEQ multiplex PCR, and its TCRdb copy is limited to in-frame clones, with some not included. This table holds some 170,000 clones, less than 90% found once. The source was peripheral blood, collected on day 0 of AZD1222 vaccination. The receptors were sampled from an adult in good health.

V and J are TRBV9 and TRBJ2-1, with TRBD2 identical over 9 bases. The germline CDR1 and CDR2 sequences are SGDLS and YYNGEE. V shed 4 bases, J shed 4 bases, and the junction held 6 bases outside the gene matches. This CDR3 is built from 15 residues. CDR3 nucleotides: TGTGCCAGCAGCCGGGGGGCGGGAGGGTACAATGAGCAGTTCTTC. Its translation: CASSRGAGGYNEQFF.

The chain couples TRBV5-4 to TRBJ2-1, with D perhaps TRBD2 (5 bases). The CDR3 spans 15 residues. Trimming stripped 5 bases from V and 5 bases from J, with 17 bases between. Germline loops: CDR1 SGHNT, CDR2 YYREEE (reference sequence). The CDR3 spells CASSPTLARDNEQFF. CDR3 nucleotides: TGTGCCAGCAGTCCAACTCTAGCTAGAGACAATGAGCAGTTCTTC.

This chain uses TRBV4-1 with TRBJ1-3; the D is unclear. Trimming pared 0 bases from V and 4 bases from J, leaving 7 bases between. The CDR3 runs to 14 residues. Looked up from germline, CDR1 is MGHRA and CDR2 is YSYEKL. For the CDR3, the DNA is TGCGCCAGCAGCCAAGATCGCATGGGAAACACCATATATTTT. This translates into CASSQDRMGNTIYF.

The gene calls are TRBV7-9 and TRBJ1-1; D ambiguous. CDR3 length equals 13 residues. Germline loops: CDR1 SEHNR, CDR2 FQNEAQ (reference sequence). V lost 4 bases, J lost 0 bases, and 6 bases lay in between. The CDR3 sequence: CASSSTVNTEAFF. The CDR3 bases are TGTGCCAGCAGCTCCACGGTGAACACTGAAGCTTTCTTT. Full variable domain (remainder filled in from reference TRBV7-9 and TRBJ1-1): DTGVSQNPRHKITKRGQNVTFRCDPISEHNRLYWYRQTLGQGPEFLTYFQNEAQLEKSRLLSDRFSAERPKGSFSTLEIQRTEQGDSAMYLCASSSTVNTEAFFGQGTRLTVV.

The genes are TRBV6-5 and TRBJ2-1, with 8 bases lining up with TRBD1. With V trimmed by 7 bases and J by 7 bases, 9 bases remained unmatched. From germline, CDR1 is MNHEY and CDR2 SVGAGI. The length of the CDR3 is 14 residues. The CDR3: CASTQGALVNEQFF. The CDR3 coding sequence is TGTGCCAGCACTCAGGGGGCGCTGGTTAATGAGCAGTTCTTC.

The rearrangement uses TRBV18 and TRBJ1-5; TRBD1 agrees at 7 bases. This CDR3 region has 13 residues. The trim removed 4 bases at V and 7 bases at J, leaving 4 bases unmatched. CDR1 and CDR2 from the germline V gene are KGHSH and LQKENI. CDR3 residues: CASSRTGGQPQHF. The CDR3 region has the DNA TGTGCCAGCTCACGGACAGGTGGGCAGCCCCAGCATTTT.

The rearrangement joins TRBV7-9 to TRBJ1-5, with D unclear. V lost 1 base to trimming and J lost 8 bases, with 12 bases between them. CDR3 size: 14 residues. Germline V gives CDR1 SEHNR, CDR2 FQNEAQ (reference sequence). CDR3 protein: CASSLGQPVEPQHF. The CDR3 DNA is TGTGCCAGCAGCTTAGGGCAGCCTGTAGAGCCCCAGCATTTT.

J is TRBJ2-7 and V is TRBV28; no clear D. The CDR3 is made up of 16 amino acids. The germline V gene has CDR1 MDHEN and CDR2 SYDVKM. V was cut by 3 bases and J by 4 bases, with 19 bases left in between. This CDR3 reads CASSFPKCPSCYEQYV. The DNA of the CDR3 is TGTGCCAGCAGTTTCCCCAAATGCCCCAGTTGTTACGAGCAGTACGTC.

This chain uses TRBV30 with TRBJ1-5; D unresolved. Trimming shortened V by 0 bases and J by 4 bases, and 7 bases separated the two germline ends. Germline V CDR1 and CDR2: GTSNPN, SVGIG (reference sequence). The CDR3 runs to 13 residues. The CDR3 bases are TGTGCCTGGAGTGTTGCCAGTAATCAGCCCCAGCATTTT. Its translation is CAWSVASNQPQHF. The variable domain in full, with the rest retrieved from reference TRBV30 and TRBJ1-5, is SQTIHQWPATLVQPVGSPLSLECTVEGTSNPNLYWYRQAAGRGLQLLFYSVGIGQISSEVPQNLSASRPQDRQFILSSKKLLLSDSGFYLCAWSVASNQPQHFGDGTRLSIL.

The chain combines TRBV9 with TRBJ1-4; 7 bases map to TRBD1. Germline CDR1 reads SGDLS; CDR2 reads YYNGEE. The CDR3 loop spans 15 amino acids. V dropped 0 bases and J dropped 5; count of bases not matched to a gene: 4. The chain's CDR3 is CASSVAGTANEKLFF. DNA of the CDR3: TGTGCCAGCAGCGTAGCCGGGACAGCGAATGAAAAACTGTTTTTT. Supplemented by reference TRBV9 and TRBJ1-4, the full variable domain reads DSGVTQTPKHLITATGQRVTLRCSPRSGDLSVYWYQQSLDQGLQFLIQYYNGEERAKGNILERFSAQQFPDLHSELNLSSLELGDSALYFCASSVAGTANEKLFFGSGTQLSVL.

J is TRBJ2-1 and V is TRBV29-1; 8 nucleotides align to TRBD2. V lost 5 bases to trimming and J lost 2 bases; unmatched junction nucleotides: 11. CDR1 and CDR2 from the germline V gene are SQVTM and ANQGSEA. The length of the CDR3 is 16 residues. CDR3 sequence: CSVFSFPGGAYNEQFF. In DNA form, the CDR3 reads TGCAGCGTTTTTAGTTTTCCCGGGGGGGCCTACAATGAGCAGTTCTTC.

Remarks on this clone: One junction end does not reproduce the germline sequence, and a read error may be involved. The CDR3 is CVSSLTGGQSSYNSPLHF. CDR3 nucleotide sequence: TGTGTCAGCAGCCTTACCGGGGGACAAAGCTCCTATAATTCACCCCTCCACTTT. The V and J genes are TRBV3-1 (or the pseudogene TRBV3-2) and TRBJ1-6; possible D gene TRBD1, 6 bases. The CDR3 extends over 18 amino acids. Germline CDR1 reads LGHDT; CDR2 reads YNNKEL (reference sequence).

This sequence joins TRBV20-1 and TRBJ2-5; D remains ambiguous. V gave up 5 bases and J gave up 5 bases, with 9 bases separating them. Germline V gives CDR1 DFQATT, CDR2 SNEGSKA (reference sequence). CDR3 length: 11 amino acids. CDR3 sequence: CSARVGETQYF. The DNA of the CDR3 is TGCAGTGCTCGAGTGGGGGAGACCCAGTACTTC.

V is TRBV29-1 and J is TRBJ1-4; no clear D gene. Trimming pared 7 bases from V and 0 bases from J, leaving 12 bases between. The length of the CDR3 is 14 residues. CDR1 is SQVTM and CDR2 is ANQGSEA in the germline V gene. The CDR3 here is CSATRTATNEKLFF. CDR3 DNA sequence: TGCAGCGCCACTCGGACGGCAACTAATGAAAAACTGTTTTTT.

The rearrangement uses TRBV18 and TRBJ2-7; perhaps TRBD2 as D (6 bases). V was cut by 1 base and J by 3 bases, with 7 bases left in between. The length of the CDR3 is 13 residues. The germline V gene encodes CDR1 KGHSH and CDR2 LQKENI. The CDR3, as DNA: TGTGCCAGCTCACCACTAGCGGACTACGAGCAGTACTTC. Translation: CASSPLADYEQYF.

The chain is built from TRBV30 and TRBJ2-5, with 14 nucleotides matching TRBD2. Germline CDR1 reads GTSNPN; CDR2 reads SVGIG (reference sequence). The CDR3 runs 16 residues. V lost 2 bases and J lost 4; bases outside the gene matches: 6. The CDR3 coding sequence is TGTGCCTGGAGTACCCGGACTAGCGGGAGGAGAGAGACCCAGTACTTC. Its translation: CAWSTRTSGRRETQYF.

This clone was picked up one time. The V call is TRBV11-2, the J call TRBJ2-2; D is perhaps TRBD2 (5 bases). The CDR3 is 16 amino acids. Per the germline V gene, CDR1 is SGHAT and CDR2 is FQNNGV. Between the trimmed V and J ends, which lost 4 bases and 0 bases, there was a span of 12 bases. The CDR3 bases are TGTGCCAGCAGCTCCCCTGGAGGCGCGAACACCGGGGAGCTGTTTTTT. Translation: CASSSPGGANTGELFF.

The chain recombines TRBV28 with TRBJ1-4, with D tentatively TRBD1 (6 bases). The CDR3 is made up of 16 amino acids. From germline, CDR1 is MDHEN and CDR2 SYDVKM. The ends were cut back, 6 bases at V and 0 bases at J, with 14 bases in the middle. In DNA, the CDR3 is TGTGCCAGCAGCCCGATGGACAGTGCAACTAATGAAAAACTGTTTTTT. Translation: CASSPMDSATNEKLFF.

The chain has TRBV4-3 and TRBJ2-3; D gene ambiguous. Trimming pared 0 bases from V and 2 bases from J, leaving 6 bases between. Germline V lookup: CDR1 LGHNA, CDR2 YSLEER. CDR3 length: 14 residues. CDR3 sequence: CASSQDKSTDTQYF. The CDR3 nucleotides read TGCGCCAGCAGCCAAGATAAGTCCACAGATACGCAGTATTTT.

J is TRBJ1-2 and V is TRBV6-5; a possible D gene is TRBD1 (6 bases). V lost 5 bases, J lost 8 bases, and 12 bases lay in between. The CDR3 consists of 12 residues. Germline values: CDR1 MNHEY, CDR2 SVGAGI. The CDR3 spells CASSPGAGGYTF. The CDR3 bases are TGTGCCAGCAGTCCAGGGGCAGGAGGCTACACCTTC.

CDR3 DNA sequence: TGCGCCAGCAGCCAAGAGACTAGCGGGAGAAATGAGCAGTTCTTC. Translation gives CASSQETSGRNEQFF. The chain couples TRBV4-3 to TRBJ2-1; 12 positions agree with TRBD2. This CDR3 comprises 15 residues. CDR1 and CDR2 from the germline V gene are LGHNA and YSLEER. Trimming cost V 0 bases and J 7 bases; bases outside gene matches: 1.